Below are 24 T cell receptor beta chains sequenced from a single sample in a study of cytomegalovirus exposure and HLA in healthy donors. The PCR used 60 Vbeta and 13 Jbeta primers. Produced via immunoSEQ multiplex PCR; TCRdb's table is partial and in-frame only. The sample has more than 110,000 clones, approximately 70% seen once. The specimen was PBMCs. The origin of the receptors is a middle-aged woman in good health and CMV-seronegative.

The chain couples TRBV9 to TRBJ2-5; no reliable D call. Germline CDR1 SGDLS, CDR2 YYNGEE. The CDR3 is made up of 14 amino acids. V lost 5 bases and J lost 2, with 13 bases in between. The CDR3 region is CASSWAGTQETQYF. CDR3 nucleotides: TGTGCCAGCAGTTGGGCAGGTACACAAGAGACCCAGTACTTC.

This chain uses TRBV5-4 with TRBJ2-5; 9 positions agree with TRBD2. The CDR3 sequence is 15 residues long. The germline CDR1 and CDR2 sequences are SGHNT and YYREEE (reference sequence). Germline trimming cut 6 bases from V and 5 bases from J; bases unmatched to any gene: 11. CDR3: CASNERRGGMETQYF. CDR3 coding DNA: TGTGCCAGCAACGAGAGGCGGGGGGGGATGGAGACCCAGTACTTC.

This clone was observed a few times. Other DNA sequences in this specimen translate into the identical CDR3. The V gene is TRBV5-1, the J gene TRBJ2-6; D unclear. V dropped 0 bases and J dropped 0 bases, with 4 bases sitting between them. The CDR3 spans 15 residues. The V gene's germline CDR1 is SGHRS and CDR2 YFSETQ. CDR3 in amino acids: CASSLAGSGANVLTF. For the CDR3, the DNA is TGCGCCAGCAGCTTGGCCGGCTCTGGGGCCAACGTCCTGACTTTC.

In this sample, this clone turned up once. CDR3 bases: TGTGCCAGCAGCGAAACTGACAGCTTGAACACTGAAGCTTTCTTT. It specifies CASSETDSLNTEAFF. The chain uses TRBV9 and TRBJ1-1; a weak D match, TRBD1 (5 bases). CDR3 length equals 15 residues. Germline V gene lookup returns CDR1 SGDLS and CDR2 YYNGEE. Trimming stripped 3 bases from V and 0 bases from J, with 12 bases between.

The chain combines TRBV6-5 with TRBJ1-6; TRBD1 agrees at 7 bases. The V gene's germline CDR1 is MNHEY and CDR2 SVGAGI. The trim removed 8 bases at V and 14 bases at J, leaving 12 bases unmatched. This CDR3 has 13 amino acids. The chain's CDR3 is CASGEKGQQTLHF. The CDR3 DNA reads TGTGCCAGCGGTGAAAAGGGACAGCAAACCCTCCACTTT.

Only one count was recorded for this clone. The V and J genes are TRBV11-2 and TRBJ2-3; D is possibly TRBD1 (6 bases). Trimming removed 0 bases from V and 2 bases from J, with 9 bases in between. Looked up from germline, CDR1 is SGHAT and CDR2 is FQNNGV. CDR3 length: 15 amino acids. The CDR3 DNA sequence: TGTGCCAGCAGCTTAGAAGGGGGATTCACAGATACGCAGTATTTT. This codes for CASSLEGGFTDTQYF. Full variable domain (outside the CDR3, taken from reference TRBV11-2 and TRBJ2-3): EAGVAQSPRYKIIEKRQSVAFWCNPISGHATLYWYQQILGQGPKLLIQFQNNGVVDDSQLPKDRFSAERLKGVDSTLKIQPAKLEDSAVYLCASSLEGGFTDTQYFGPGTRLTVL.

The rearrangement links TRBV4-1 to TRBJ1-4; TRBD1 aligns across 7 bases. Trimming at V came to 2 bases and at J to 4 bases, leaving 4 bases not matched to a gene. CDR3 size: 15 residues. Germline values: CDR1 MGHRA, CDR2 YSYEKL. The CDR3 is CASSQMTGNNEKLFF. In nucleotides, the CDR3 is TGCGCCAGCAGCCAAATGACAGGGAATAATGAAAAACTGTTTTTT.

This CDR3 is CASSLEEGAKLFF. Written as DNA, the CDR3 is TGTGCCAGCAGCTTAGAAGAGGGGGCAAAACTGTTTTTT. The chain uses TRBV7-2 and TRBJ1-4, with TRBD1 matching 7 bases. Germline assignment: CDR1 SGHTA and CDR2 FQGNSA. V lost 1 base and J lost 10; bases outside the gene matches: 3. The CDR3 totals 13 residues.

This rearrangement joins TRBV6-6 to TRBJ1-2; D possibly corresponds to TRBD1 (6 bases). Trimming shortened V by 5 bases and J by 3 bases, and 10 bases separated the two germline ends. The CDR3 runs to 13 residues. Germline CDR1 reads MNHNY; CDR2 reads SVGAGI (reference sequence). CDR3 nucleotides: TGTGCCAGCAGTACAGGGATTCACTATGGCTACACCTTC. It translates to CASSTGIHYGYTF.

J is TRBJ1-2 and V is TRBV28; tentatively, D is TRBD1 (6 bases). V was pared by 6 bases and J by 7 bases, with 24 bases between. The CDR3 is 16 residues long. Germline V gene sequence: CDR1 MDHEN, CDR2 SYDVKM. CDR3 in DNA: TGTGCCAGCAGAAGTAGACTCGGACAGTCCCTAGGTGGCTACACCTTC. It yields the protein CASRSRLGQSLGGYTF.

The chain is built from TRBV15 and TRBJ1-6; the match to TRBD1 covers 10 bases. J gave up 0 bases and V 11 bases, and 16 bases lay outside the gene matches. CDR3 size: 19 residues. The germline CDR1 and CDR2 sequences are LNHNV and YYDKDF (reference sequence). The CDR3 nucleotides are TGTGCCCCCCCGGGCGACAGGGGGCGAGGTGGCTCCTATAATTCACCCCTCCACTTT. It yields the protein CAPPGDRGRGGSYNSPLHF.

The chain links TRBV9 to TRBJ1-1; 9 bases line up with TRBD1. The CDR3 contains 14 residues. Germline CDR1 SGDLS, CDR2 YYNGEE. The trim removed 3 bases at V and 5 bases at J, leaving 5 bases unmatched. DNA of the CDR3: TGTGCCAGCAGCGAGGGACAGGGAAGGACTGAAGCTTTCTTT. Translated: CASSEGQGRTEAFF.

The V gene is TRBV5-6, the J gene TRBJ2-7; TRBD1 agrees at 12 bases. The CDR3 contains 15 residues. V shed 4 bases and J 5 bases; nucleotides not matched to a gene: 7. Germline V gene sequence: CDR1 SGHDT, CDR2 YYEEEE. In nucleotides, the CDR3 is TGTGCCAGCAGCGCTGGGACAGGGGGCTTTAACGAGCAGTACGTC. Its translation: CASSAGTGGFNEQYV.

This clone has a single count. This chain joins TRBV5-1 and TRBJ2-7; 9 bases map to TRBD1. Per the germline V gene, CDR1 is SGHRS and CDR2 is YFSETQ. CDR3 length: 14 residues. V was clipped by 5 bases and J by 2 bases; unmatched bases: 5. CDR3 in amino acids: CASRGGTGTYEQYF. In DNA form, the CDR3 reads TGCGCCAGCAGGGGCGGGACAGGGACCTACGAGCAGTACTTC.

This clone has only a few counts. The V and J genes are TRBV7-6 and TRBJ1-1; 7 nucleotides match TRBD1. Germline V gives CDR1 SGHVS, CDR2 FNYEAQ. The CDR3 totals 15 residues. The V segment lost 5 bases and the J segment 1 base; nucleotides outside the gene matches: 7. For the CDR3, the DNA is TGTGCCAGCAGCCTGGGGGGACAGAAGAACACTGAAGCTTTCTTT. This gives the protein CASSLGGQKNTEAFF.

The V gene is TRBV7-9, the J gene TRBJ2-7, with 15 nucleotides matching TRBD2. With 4 bases clipped from V and 7 bases from J, the junction kept 5 bases outside the gene matches. Germline V CDR1 and CDR2: SEHNR, FQNEAQ (reference sequence). The CDR3 runs 15 residues. CDR3 amino acids: CASSSWTSGGVEQYF. The CDR3 region has the DNA TGTGCCAGCAGCTCATGGACTAGCGGGGGGGTTGAGCAGTACTTC.

The rearrangement links TRBV14 to TRBJ1-2, with a weak D call TRBD1 (6 bases). V shed 0 bases and J shed 6 bases, with 11 bases lying between them. Looked up from germline, CDR1 is SGHDN and CDR2 is FVKESK. The CDR3 spans 14 residues. The CDR3 DNA reads as TGTGCCAGCAGCCAAGATCAGGGGCGAAATGGCTACACCTTC. Translated, it gives CASSQDQGRNGYTF.

This clone was detected only a few times. The V gene is TRBV6-1, the J gene TRBJ1-2; 8 nucleotides align to TRBD1. V lost 7 bases, J lost 3 bases, and 7 bases stayed unmatched. The CDR3 runs to 14 residues. Germline CDR1 reads MNHNS; CDR2 reads SASEGT. The CDR3: CASKGDRPDYGYTF. The DNA of the CDR3 is TGTGCCAGCAAGGGGGACAGGCCGGACTATGGCTACACCTTC.

CDR3 protein: CASSQDTVTGELFF. The CDR3 DNA sequence: TGCGCCAGCAGCCAAGATACAGTCACCGGGGAGCTGTTTTTT. The chain is built from TRBV4-1 and TRBJ2-2; no clear D. The CDR3 sequence is 14 residues long. The germline CDR1 and CDR2 sequences are MGHRA and YSYEKL. V was trimmed by 0 bases and J by 4 bases, leaving 6 bases between them.

This clone was seen only a few times. The genes are TRBV5-1 and TRBJ1-6, with D possibly TRBD1 on 5 matching bases. V dropped 8 bases and J dropped 10 bases, with 16 bases sitting between them. This CDR3 contains 13 residues. The germline CDR1 and CDR2 sequences are SGHRS and YFSETQ. CDR3 nucleotides: TGCGCCAGTTCAATCGACAGTTCCTCACCCCTCCACTTT. Its protein is CASSIDSSSPLHF.

V gene TRBV7-8 combines with J gene TRBJ2-5; 10 bases agree with TRBD2. The J segment lost 14 bases and the V segment lost 3 bases, leaving 18 bases of the junction unmatched. This CDR3 region has 16 residues. Germline CDR1 is SGHVS and CDR2 is FQNEAQ. The CDR3 DNA follows: TGTGCCAGCAGCTTGGGTTCGACTAGCGGGTCGACCCCACTCTACTTC. This translates into CASSLGSTSGSTPLYF.

This clone came up a few times. This chain joins TRBV6-1 and TRBJ2-2, with D perhaps TRBD1 (5 bases). The CDR3 loop spans 17 amino acids. Trimming stripped 3 bases from V and 0 bases from J, with 14 bases between. CDR1 is MNHNS, CDR2 SASEGT, per germline. The CDR3 sequence: CASSDWGGPANTGELFF. Here the CDR3 DNA reads TGTGCCAGCAGTGATTGGGGCGGACCCGCGAACACCGGGGAGCTGTTTTTT.

This chain joins TRBV19 and TRBJ1-1; no definite D call. The CDR3 is made up of 14 amino acids. Germline V gene sequence: CDR1 LNHDA, CDR2 SQIVND (reference sequence). V lost 4 bases and J lost 1, with 10 bases in between. This chain's CDR3 is CASSTEFRNTEAFF. In DNA form, the CDR3 reads TGTGCCAGTAGTACTGAGTTTCGGAACACTGAAGCTTTCTTT.

The rearrangement uses TRBV18 and TRBJ1-2; D unresolved. The CDR3 has 15 residues. V was clipped by 4 bases and J by 2 bases, with 14 bases between them. CDR1 is KGHSH, CDR2 LQKENI, per germline. CDR3 sequence reads: CASSRPGSGNYGYTF. As DNA, the CDR3 is TGTGCCAGCTCACGGCCAGGCTCTGGGAACTATGGCTACACCTTC. Based on the CDR3 plus reference TRBV18 and TRBJ1-2, the full variable domain is NAGVMQNPRHLVRRRGQEARLRCSPMKGHSHVYWYRQLPEEGLKFMVYLQKENIIDESGMPKERFSAEFPKEGPSILRIQQVVRGDSAAYFCASSRPGSGNYGYTFGSGTRLTVV.